Reported below is one T cell receptor (beta chain). The antigen remains unidentified. V lost 6 bases, J lost 2 bases, and 5 bases stayed unmatched. There are 14 residues in the CDR3. Germline V gene sequence: CDR1 LNHDA, CDR2 SQIVND (reference sequence). The primer mix had 60 Vbeta and 13 Jbeta primers. Per the original data handling: The authors later counted roughly 79 million unique TCR beta chains, approximately 10 million of them shared. Method: immunoSEQ multiplex PCR; TCRdb's copy keeps in-frame clones and lacks some. That table supplies the V and J calls and clone size; D and trimming were determined from the DNA. Of 170,000 or so clones listed, approximately 84% are singletons. The record originates from a study of cytomegalovirus exposure and HLA in healthy donors. General study results and limits: Reports credit the classifier with highly specific, highly sensitive diagnosis of cytomegalovirus status. Productive rates of about 90% or about 30% were seen for most TCR beta V segments in an earlier analysis. The study assumed roughly uniform donor sequencing depth for presence/absence analyses.

The chain combines TRBV19 with TRBJ2-7, with 9 positions matching TRBD1. This TCR derives from a girl aged 5 to 17 in good health and CMV-seropositive. Sequencing was performed on PBMCs. The CDR3 DNA is TGTGCCAGTAGCAAAAGGGACAGGGCCTACGAGCAGTACTTC. It yields the protein CASSKRDRAYEQYF.